The clone carrying this T cell receptor (beta chain) appeared many times. Antigen: not known. Exclusions: uncontrolled infection, other autoimmune disease, pregnancy, lactation. TCR beta CDR3 region amplification was performed from RNA transcripts. HTBI primers drove first-round RT-PCR of the TCR CDR3. TCRdb recomputed calls from the multiplex PCR reads with MiXCR, one row per CDR3 protein. The data show around 800,000 distinct CDR3 sequences, more than 30% seen once. This sample is drawn from a study of T cells in Graves' hyperthyroidism and ophthalmopathy. Study-wide findings and caveats: Ophthalmopathy was predicted by the model a median of approximately 6 months ahead of onset.

The clonotype comes from a man between 18 and 35 years old with Graves' hyperthyroidism. The sequenced sample was blood.

The CDR3 DNA follows: TGTGCCAGTAGACCTACGACAGGGAGACACACTGAAGCTTTCTTT. Translating it yields CASRPTTGRHTEAFF. This rearrangement joins TRBV19 to TRBJ1-1; TRBD1 matches at 7 bases. The junction had 10 bases not matched to a gene; V was cut back by 6 bases and J by 3 bases. This CDR3 has 15 residues. Germline V gene sequence: CDR1 LNHDA, CDR2 SQIVND (reference sequence).